This T cell receptor beta chain was observed in a study of blood T cell repertoires in COVID-19. The overall study: Both acute and convalescent COVID-19 samples were obtained from the United States, Italy and Spain.

Original processing methods: Scientists estimated how many nucleated cells there were by amplifying reference gene primers. The method was immunoSEQ multiplex PCR; TCRdb's version includes in-frame clones alone and lacks a portion of them. The V and J calls and clone size are taken from that table; D and trimming were inferred from the DNA. The table records 250,000 to 300,000 clones, roughly 80% of them present only once. CDR1 is KGHDR, CDR2 SFDVKD, per germline. The CDR3 runs 15 residues. Trimming took off 1 base at V and 5 bases at J, with 12 bases between the two ends. The TCR originated in a man in his 60s with acute or convalescent COVID-19. The sample was peripheral blood. The chain joins TRBV24-1 to TRBJ2-3; no firm D call. The CDR3 nucleotides read TGTGCCACCAGTGATTTTATGTTAGCTGGAGATACGCAGTATTTT. Protein product: CATSDFMLAGDTQYF.